Following are 19 T cell receptor beta chains from one sample sequenced in a study of HIV-infected patients and healthy controls. No cell fractionation was done, so the repertoire covers all unsorted peripheral blood T cells. About 480 ng RNA was reverse transcribed with alpha and beta constant-region primers. Separate chain-specific third strand synthesis with multiplexing indices produced the alpha and beta libraries. TCRdb passed the 5' RACE reads through MiXCR, listing each CDR3 protein once. Counted here are 15,000 to 20,000 distinct CDR3 sequences, around 10% occurring once; the ten biggest clones make up under 3.5%. Sequencing was done on a sample of blood. These receptors all stem from an adult in good health.

The table lists this clonotype with many counts. CDR3 nucleotides: TGTGCCAGCAAAAGGGACGGATTCACAGATACGCAGTATTTT. It codes for CASKRDGFTDTQYF. The V gene is TRBV7-3, the J gene TRBJ2-3; D tentatively reads TRBD1 or TRBD2 (5 bases each). Germline V gene sequence: CDR1 SGHTA, CDR2 FQGTGA. V lost 7 bases and J 2 bases, leaving 13 bases between the germline ends. The CDR3 sequence is 14 residues long.

For this clonotype: A read error is possible here, since a much larger clone lies one base away. The rearrangement uses TRBV28 and TRBJ2-1; 12 bases align to TRBD2. The CDR3 consists of 15 residues. Germline loops: CDR1 MDHEN, CDR2 SYDVKM. The trim removed 5 bases at V and 6 bases at J, leaving 5 bases unmatched. CDR3 DNA sequence: TGTGCCAGCAGTGAAGCACTAGCGGGAGGCAATGAGCAGTTCTTC. Translated, it gives CASSEALAGGNEQFF.

V usage is TRBV6-1 and J usage is TRBJ2-1; D is possibly TRBD2 (6 bases). Trimming took 5 bases from V and 9 from J, leaving 17 bases between them. Per the germline V gene, CDR1 is MNHNS and CDR2 is SASEGT. The CDR3 length is 14 residues. CDR3: CASSRDSVYGEQFF. CDR3 bases: TGTGCCAGCAGTCGGGACTCCGTCTACGGTGAGCAGTTCTTC.

The V and J genes are TRBV20-1 and TRBJ2-3; maybe TRBD2 (5 bases). Trimming removed 7 bases from V and 0 bases from J, with 14 bases in between. This CDR3 is 14 amino acids long. The germline gives CDR1 DFQATT, CDR2 SNEGSKA (reference sequence). CDR3: CSGGVAPSTDTQYF. CDR3 in DNA: TGCAGTGGGGGAGTAGCCCCAAGCACAGATACGCAGTATTTT.

In its sample, this clonotype ranks as medium-sized. The chain recombines TRBV5-1 with TRBJ2-3; 8 bases align to TRBD1. The CDR3 is made up of 14 amino acids. J gave up 8 bases and V 3 bases, and 8 bases lay outside the gene matches. CDR1 is SGHRS, CDR2 YFSETQ, per germline. The chain's CDR3 is CASSSMGQEATQYF. CDR3 DNA: TGCGCCAGCAGCTCTATGGGACAGGAGGCTACGCAGTATTTT.

The chain couples TRBV7-6 to TRBJ2-5, with D possibly being TRBD1 (5 bases). This CDR3 spans 13 amino acids. V lost 5 bases and J lost 9, with 16 bases in between. CDR1 and CDR2 (germline): SGHVS, FNYEAQ. This chain's CDR3 is CASSIVQQGPQYF. DNA for the CDR3: TGTGCCAGCAGCATAGTTCAGCAGGGCCCCCAGTACTTC. The whole variable domain, remainder taken from reference TRBV7-6 and TRBJ2-5, is GAGVSQSPRYKVTKRGQDVALRCDPISGHVSLYWYRQALGQGPEFLTYFNYEAQQDKSGLPNDRFSAERPEGSISTLTIQRTEQRDSAMYRCASSIVQQGPQYFGPGTRLLVL.

This clonotype has only a few counts. This chain joins TRBV3-1 and TRBJ1-1, with D maybe TRBD1 (5 bases). Per the germline V gene, CDR1 is LGHDT and CDR2 is YNNKEL (reference sequence). V lost 3 bases to trimming and J lost 4 bases, with 21 bases between them. This CDR3 has 17 residues. For the CDR3, the DNA is TGTGCCAGCAGCCATGCCGGGGCACAATTCGTGGGCACTGAAGCTTTCTTT. Its translation is CASSHAGAQFVGTEAFF.

This clonotype showed up just a few times. The rearrangement links TRBV12-3 or TRBV12-4 to TRBJ2-7, with 7 bases identical to TRBD2. This CDR3 is 15 amino acids long. The ends lost 7 bases at V and 2 bases at J; junction bases unmatched: 11. In nucleotides, the CDR3 is TGTGCCAGCAACGCCCCCGGGGGGTCCCCCTACGAGCAGTACTTC. It encodes CASNAPGGSPYEQYF.

This clonotype qualifies as medium-sized. This chain uses TRBV7-9 with TRBJ2-3; no firm D call. CDR3 size: 15 residues. Germline CDR1 reads SEHNR; CDR2 reads FQNEAQ (reference sequence). V was pared by 3 bases and J by 0 bases, with 10 bases between. The CDR3 reads CASSFIAGSTDTQYF. The DNA of the CDR3 is TGTGCCAGCAGCTTTATCGCAGGCAGCACAGATACGCAGTATTTT.

This clonotype has ten or more counts. The chain carries TRBV19 and TRBJ2-1; D might be TRBD1 (5 bases). The length of the CDR3 is 11 residues. From germline, CDR1 is LNHDA and CDR2 SQIVND (reference sequence). The germline V and J ends were trimmed by 8 bases and 5 bases, with 7 bases remaining between them. CDR3: CASQGDNEQFF. The CDR3, as DNA: TGTGCCAGTCAAGGGGACAATGAGCAGTTCTTC.

This clonotype occurred many times. This chain connects TRBV12-3 or TRBV12-4 to TRBJ1-4, with 9 bases lining up with TRBD1. The V segment lost 6 bases and the J segment 8 bases; nucleotides outside the gene matches: 7. The CDR3 loop spans 14 amino acids. The CDR3 region is CASRYRGLMEKLFF. In DNA form, the CDR3 reads TGTGCCAGCAGGTACAGGGGGCTAATGGAAAAACTGTTTTTT.

This clonotype was counted ten times or more. V usage is TRBV25-1 and J usage is TRBJ2-1, with 7 bases matching TRBD2. The CDR3 covers 14 residues. Germline V lookup: CDR1 MGHDK, CDR2 SYGVNS. V was pared by 5 bases and J by 2 bases, with 3 bases of the junction left unmatched. This CDR3 reads CASSSGAPYNEQFF. The CDR3 region has the DNA TGTGCCAGCAGTAGCGGGGCCCCCTACAATGAGCAGTTCTTC.

The table lists this clonotype with many counts. This chain links TRBV7-8 with TRBJ2-3; D is undetermined. Per the germline V gene, CDR1 is SGHVS and CDR2 is FQNEAQ. The CDR3 runs to 13 residues. The germline V and J ends were trimmed by 6 bases and 3 bases, with 10 bases remaining between them. CDR3 in amino acids: CASRGYLTDTQYF. CDR3 bases: TGTGCCAGCAGGGGTTACCTAACAGATACGCAGTATTTT.

V gene TRBV29-1 combines with J gene TRBJ2-2, with D tentatively TRBD1 (6 bases). The length of the CDR3 is 16 residues. V lost 5 bases and J 0 bases, leaving 16 bases between the germline ends. CDR1 is SQVTM, CDR2 ANQGSEA, per germline. The CDR3 loop reads CSVFLTGLTNTGELFF. For the CDR3, the DNA is TGCAGCGTTTTTCTTACAGGGTTAACGAACACCGGGGAGCTGTTTTTT.

This clonotype was seen ten or more times. The chain has TRBV19 and TRBJ2-1, with 7 bases fitting TRBD2. This CDR3 is built from 15 residues. The V segment lost 2 bases and the J segment 4 bases; nucleotides outside the gene matches: 5. Germline loops: CDR1 LNHDA, CDR2 SQIVND (reference sequence). Here the CDR3 DNA reads TGTGCCAGTAGTATACCGGGACTAACATACAATGAGCAGTTCTTC. Its protein is CASSIPGLTYNEQFF. The full variable domain, with the rest looked up from reference TRBV19 and TRBJ2-1, is DGGITQSPKYLFRKEGQNVTLSCEQNLNHDAMYWYRQDPGQGLRLIYYSQIVNDFQKGDIAEGYSVSREKKESFPLTVTSAQKNPTAFYLCASSIPGLTYNEQFFGPGTRLTVL.

This chain links TRBV9 with TRBJ2-3; D assignment may be TRBD1 or TRBD2 (5 bases each). From germline, CDR1 is SGDLS and CDR2 YYNGEE. V lost 0 bases, J lost 4 bases, and 15 bases lay in between. CDR3 length: 16 amino acids. The chain's CDR3 is CASSVGTNRGADTQYF. The CDR3 bases are TGTGCCAGCAGCGTAGGAACTAACCGAGGGGCAGATACGCAGTATTTT.

This clonotype was observed many times. The rearrangement joins TRBV5-5 to TRBJ2-7; either TRBD1 or TRBD2 may fit D (5 bases each). In germline, CDR1 is SGHKS, CDR2 YYEKEE (reference sequence). The length of the CDR3 is 15 residues. With 3 bases removed from V and 4 bases from J, the gap between germline ends came to 17 bases. CDR3 in DNA: TGTGCCAGCAGCTCCCCCGGGGCCAGAGGATACGAGCAGTACTTC. Its protein product is CASSSPGARGYEQYF.

This clonotype has a count of ten or more. The CDR3 region is CASSERRDRLQGYTF. In DNA, the CDR3 is TGTGCCAGCAGTGAAAGACGGGACAGACTGCAGGGCTACACCTTC. This chain links TRBV5-5 with TRBJ1-2; 7 positions match TRBD1. Germline CDR1 is SGHKS and CDR2 is YYEKEE (reference sequence). This CDR3 comprises 15 residues. Trimming at V came to 5 bases and at J to 8 bases, leaving 15 bases not matched to a gene.

This clonotype was recorded many times. The chain joins TRBV2 to TRBJ1-1; D not certain. The germline V gene has CDR1 SNHLY and CDR2 FYNNEI. Trimming stripped 5 bases from V and 2 bases from J, with 12 bases between. The CDR3 covers 14 residues. The CDR3 sequence: CASSSRTANTEAFF. CDR3 sequence (DNA): TGTGCCAGCAGTTCCCGGACGGCAAACACTGAAGCTTTCTTT.